Listed here are 29 T cell receptor beta chains from one sample, sequenced in a study of T cell changes during pregnancy in multiple sclerosis. TCRdb keeps only in-frame clones here, not all; method: immunoSEQ multiplex PCR. The sample contains fewer than 100,000 clones, over 75% of which appear only once. The input for sequencing was peripheral blood, taken before pregnancy. The source is a female donor with multiple sclerosis, enrolled in a pregnancy study.

The chain links TRBV4-1 to TRBJ1-3, with a tentative D call TRBD1 (6 bases). The CDR3 has 15 residues. Germline CDR1 is MGHRA and CDR2 is YSYEKL. The V end lost 4 bases, the J end lost 0 bases, and 10 bases lay between the germline ends. The chain's CDR3 is CASSPTGDSGNTIYF. DNA of the CDR3: TGCGCCAGCAGCCCGACAGGTGACTCTGGAAACACCATATATTTT.

The J gene is TRBJ1-2, the V gene TRBV5-1; the D gene is possibly TRBD1 (6 bases). The CDR3 sequence is 15 residues long. Trimming shortened V by 0 bases and J by 6 bases, and 15 bases separated the two germline ends. Germline CDR1 is SGHRS and CDR2 is YFSETQ. The CDR3, as DNA: TGCGCCAGCAGCTTGGCCGGCAGGGGTGTAGATGGCTACACCTTC. This translates into CASSLAGRGVDGYTF.

CDR3 coding DNA: TGTGCCAGCAGCTTAACATCGGGTCAAGAGACCCAGTACTTC. Translation: CASSLTSGQETQYF. This sequence joins TRBV7-3 and TRBJ2-5; D is ambiguous. V was clipped by 0 bases and J by 2 bases, with 7 bases between them. The CDR3 runs 14 residues. CDR1 is SGHTA, CDR2 FQGTGA, per germline.

The V call is TRBV7-9, the J call TRBJ1-2; possible D gene TRBD1, 6 bases. This CDR3 has 15 amino acids. V was trimmed by 2 bases and J by 4 bases, leaving 14 bases between them. Germline assignment: CDR1 SEHNR and CDR2 FQNEAQ (reference sequence). The CDR3: CASSLPGAEFYGYTF. Here the CDR3 DNA reads TGTGCCAGCAGCTTACCAGGGGCCGAGTTCTATGGCTACACCTTC.

The chain combines TRBV13 with TRBJ2-7; D might be TRBD1 (5 bases). The ends were cut back, 2 bases at V and 6 bases at J, with 11 bases in the middle. From germline, CDR1 is PRHDT and CDR2 FYEKMQ (reference sequence). This CDR3 has 13 amino acids. In DNA, the CDR3 is TGTGCCAGCAGCTTAATCCAGGGTACCGAGCAGTACTTC. Residues: CASSLIQGTEQYF.

This chain connects TRBV5-1 to TRBJ1-1; TRBD1 might be the D (6 bases). The germline CDR1 and CDR2 sequences are SGHRS and YFSETQ. V shed 0 bases and J shed 8 bases, with 17 bases lying between them. This CDR3 region has 15 residues. The CDR3 DNA follows: TGCGCCAGCAGCTTGGGGTCAGGGGAGATGGGGGAAGCTTTCTTT. Residues: CASSLGSGEMGEAFF.

This clone came up once. The chain joins TRBV6-5 to TRBJ1-5; TRBD1 is a possible D gene (5 bases). V dropped 6 bases and J dropped 4 bases, with 10 bases sitting between them. CDR1 is MNHEY and CDR2 is SVGAGI in the germline V gene. The CDR3 spans 13 residues. CDR3 in amino acids: CASSRAVNQPQHF. CDR3 nucleotides: TGTGCCAGCAGCAGGGCAGTGAATCAGCCCCAGCATTTT.

The V call is TRBV19, the J call TRBJ1-5, with D possibly matching TRBD1 (6 bases). Trimming shortened V by 6 bases and J by 0 bases, and 24 bases separated the two germline ends. The CDR3 is 19 amino acids. CDR1 is LNHDA, CDR2 SQIVND, per germline (reference sequence). CDR3 protein: CASRTQGPLDFYSNQPQHF. Here the CDR3 DNA reads TGTGCCAGTAGAACTCAGGGGCCCCTAGACTTCTATAGCAATCAGCCCCAGCATTTT.

This clone occurred once. V is TRBV28 and J is TRBJ2-7; D possibly corresponds to TRBD2 (5 bases). V dropped 3 bases and J dropped 6 bases, with 18 bases sitting between them. The CDR3 consists of 15 residues. Per germline, CDR1 MDHEN and CDR2 SYDVKM. CDR3 DNA sequence: TGTGCCAGCAGTTTCACGACTCGTTCTCGGGGCGAGCAGTACTTC. This codes for CASSFTTRSRGEQYF.

V usage is TRBV7-3 and J usage is TRBJ2-2; D is possibly TRBD1 (6 bases). The CDR3 loop spans 13 amino acids. CDR1 and CDR2 (germline): SGHTA, FQGTGA. V dropped 6 bases and J dropped 5 bases, with 10 bases sitting between them. The CDR3 loop is CASSQGSTGELFF. The CDR3 bases are TGTGCCAGCAGTCAGGGGAGTACCGGGGAGCTGTTTTTT.

The chain is built from TRBV7-2 and TRBJ1-2; D unresolved. CDR3 size: 15 residues. V lost 1 base and J lost 4, with 13 bases in between. Germline-derived CDR1 and CDR2 are SGHTA and FQGNSA. The CDR3 region is CASSLGLGVIYGYTF. CDR3 nucleotides: TGTGCCAGCAGCTTAGGCCTCGGGGTGATCTATGGCTACACCTTC.

The chain uses TRBV7-2 and TRBJ1-3, with D unclear. The V end lost 6 bases, the J end lost 0 bases, and 12 bases lay between the germline ends. This CDR3 has 15 residues. The germline V gene encodes CDR1 SGHTA and CDR2 FQGNSA. The CDR3, as DNA: TGTGCCAGCAGTAAAGGCGGGATCTCTGGAAACACCATATATTTT. This codes for CASSKGGISGNTIYF.

V is TRBV19 and J is TRBJ2-2; D might be TRBD1 (6 bases). This CDR3 spans 14 amino acids. Per the germline V gene, CDR1 is LNHDA and CDR2 is SQIVND (reference sequence). Trimming cost V 8 bases and J 1 base, with 11 bases left between them. This chain's CDR3 is CASGTRLNTGELFF. CDR3 DNA: TGTGCCAGTGGGACACGGTTGAACACCGGGGAGCTGTTTTTT.

The chain joins TRBV7-6 to TRBJ2-2; no clear D. Trimming left V 1 base short and J 6 bases short, with 9 bases between. Germline lookup yields CDR1 SGHVS and CDR2 FNYEAQ. This CDR3 spans 14 amino acids. The CDR3 region is CASSLVVSAGELFF. DNA of the CDR3: TGTGCCAGCAGCTTAGTTGTGTCCGCCGGGGAGCTGTTTTTT.

This clone was seen only once. Other nucleotide sequences in the sample specify the same CDR3. J is TRBJ1-5 and V is TRBV2, with D unresolved. In germline, CDR1 is SNHLY, CDR2 FYNNEI. The CDR3 totals 14 residues. Trimming pared 2 bases from V and 0 bases from J, leaving 5 bases between. The CDR3 loop reads CASSESRSNQPQHF. CDR3 bases: TGTGCCAGCAGTGAATCTCGTAGCAATCAGCCCCAGCATTTT.

The chain couples TRBV5-6 to TRBJ2-3; the match to TRBD1 covers 7 bases. Trimming took 3 bases from V and 3 from J; bases not matched to a gene: 4. This CDR3 comprises 14 residues. The germline V gene has CDR1 SGHDT and CDR2 YYEEEE. The CDR3: CASSWGQSTDTQYF. For the CDR3, the DNA is TGTGCCAGCAGCTGGGGACAGTCAACAGATACGCAGTATTTT.

This clone occurred once. This chain uses TRBV5-1 with TRBJ2-3, with 12 bases identical to TRBD2. The CDR3 runs 16 residues. J gave up 0 bases and V 4 bases, and 3 bases lay outside the gene matches. Germline-derived CDR1 and CDR2 are SGHRS and YFSETQ. This CDR3 reads CASSRLAGASTDTQYF. DNA of the CDR3: TGCGCCAGCAGCCGACTAGCGGGGGCCAGCACAGATACGCAGTATTTT.

The chain uses TRBV4-3 and TRBJ1-5, with no clear D. Trimming took off 0 bases at V and 0 bases at J, with 9 bases between the two ends. Germline CDR1 reads LGHNA; CDR2 reads YSLEER. The CDR3 covers 16 residues. The CDR3 spells CASSQDRLYSNQPQHF. CDR3 sequence (DNA): TGCGCCAGCAGCCAAGACAGACTCTATAGCAATCAGCCCCAGCATTTT.

CDR3 sequence reads: CASTPRGLGANVLTF. The CDR3 nucleotides are TGTGCCAGCACTCCTAGGGGGCTCGGGGCCAACGTCCTGACTTTC. The V call is TRBV7-3, the J call TRBJ2-6, with 7 bases matching TRBD1. Trimming took 7 bases from V and 4 from J; bases not matched to a gene: 7. CDR1 is SGHTA and CDR2 is FQGTGA in the germline V gene. This CDR3 is 15 amino acids long.

The gene calls are TRBV28 and TRBJ1-4; 7 nucleotides match TRBD1. Germline loops: CDR1 MDHEN, CDR2 SYDVKM. CDR3 length: 14 residues. J lost 7 bases, V lost 3 bases, and 5 bases had no gene match. CDR3 nucleotides: TGTGCCAGCAGTTTGTCCAGGACAGGTGAAAAACTGTTTTTT. Translation gives CASSLSRTGEKLFF.

The chain couples TRBV6-6 to TRBJ1-2; 7 bases align to TRBD1. Unmatched junction bases numbered 13, after V lost 6 bases and J lost 6 bases. The CDR3 is 15 amino acids. CDR1 is MNHNY and CDR2 is SVGAGI in the germline V gene (reference sequence). The chain's CDR3 is CASSRVYGTDDGYTF. In DNA, the CDR3 is TGTGCCAGCAGCAGGGTATATGGGACAGATGATGGCTACACCTTC.

This clone was counted a single time. The rearrangement links TRBV5-3 to TRBJ1-2; D gene uncertain. Being an ORF, TRBV5-3 has a function that is uncertain. The CDR3 is 15 amino acids. Trimming stripped 3 bases from V and 2 bases from J, with 14 bases between. CDR3 in amino acids: CARSSLGSQNYGYTF. The DNA for the CDR3 is TGTGCCAGAAGCTCCCTAGGCAGTCAGAACTATGGCTACACCTTC.

The chain has TRBV10-3 and TRBJ1-5; D uncertain. This CDR3 is built from 14 residues. Trimming removed 4 bases at V and 0 bases at J, with 7 bases between. Germline CDR1 and CDR2: ENHRY and SYGVKD. The DNA of the CDR3 is TGTGCCATCAGTGGCCGGGATAGCAATCAGCCCCAGCATTTT. This codes for CAISGRDSNQPQHF.

The chain couples TRBV9 to TRBJ1-5; a possible D gene is TRBD1 (5 bases). Germline V gene data show CDR1 as SGDLS and CDR2 as YYNGEE. Trimming took off 0 bases at V and 5 bases at J, with 12 bases between the two ends. The CDR3 runs 15 residues. CDR3 sequence: CASSVGTGDDQPQHF. In nucleotides, the CDR3 is TGTGCCAGCAGCGTAGGCACGGGGGATGATCAGCCCCAGCATTTT.

This clone was detected only once. The V call is TRBV5-5, the J call TRBJ1-6; 7 bases fit TRBD1. CDR3 length: 13 amino acids. Germline V lookup: CDR1 SGHKS, CDR2 YYEKEE (reference sequence). V dropped 5 bases and J dropped 11; count of bases not matched to a gene: 7. The CDR3 DNA sequence: TGTGCCAGCAGTTCCGACAGGGAGACACCCCTCCACTTT. Its protein is CASSSDRETPLHF.

This chain uses TRBV9 with TRBJ2-1; 9 bases map to TRBD2. Unmatched junction bases numbered 8, after V lost 3 bases and J lost 7 bases. Germline assignment: CDR1 SGDLS and CDR2 YYNGEE. The CDR3 has 15 amino acids. The DNA of the CDR3 is TGTGCCAGCAGCGGAGCGGGGGGACCGTGGAATGAGCAGTTCTTC. This codes for CASSGAGGPWNEQFF.

This chain links TRBV5-1 with TRBJ2-1, with 7 bases that match TRBD2. J gave up 2 bases and V 4 bases, and 6 bases lay outside the gene matches. CDR1 and CDR2 (germline): SGHRS, YFSETQ. CDR3 size: 15 residues. The CDR3: CASSPMGGTYNEQFF. CDR3 bases: TGCGCCAGCAGCCCCATGGGGGGGACCTACAATGAGCAGTTCTTC. The variable domain in full, completed from reference TRBV5-1 and TRBJ2-1, reads KAGVTQTPRYLIKTRGQQVTLSCSPISGHRSVSWYQQTPGQGLQFLFEYFSETQRNKGNFPGRFSGRQFSNSRSEMNVSTLELGDSALYLCASSPMGGTYNEQFFGPGTRLTVL.

The rearrangement links TRBV5-6 to TRBJ2-3, with 9 bases fitting TRBD2. CDR3 length: 15 residues. CDR1 is SGHDT, CDR2 YYEEEE, per germline. With V trimmed by 2 bases and J by 6 bases, 7 bases remained unmatched. DNA of the CDR3: TGTGCCAGCAGCTTTTCGGCGGGGGGGCCGGATACGCAGTATTTT. This sequence encodes CASSFSAGGPDTQYF.

This chain uses TRBV5-4 with TRBJ1-2; tentative D call: TRBD1 (6 bases). The CDR3 is 12 residues long. The germline V gene encodes CDR1 SGHNT and CDR2 YYREEE (reference sequence). The V end lost 1 base, the J end lost 6 bases, and 7 bases lay between the germline ends. DNA of the CDR3: TGTGCCAGCAGCTTGACAGGGAATGGCTACACCTTC. This gives the protein CASSLTGNGYTF.